A selection of T cell receptor beta chains follows, all from one sample in a study of T cell responses to AZD1222 COVID-19 vaccine. Libraries were prepared by immunoSEQ multiplex PCR; TCRdb keeps only in-frame clonotypes and omits some of them. The table has under 70,000 clones, under 90% seen once. The sequenced sample was peripheral blood, obtained on day 0 of AZD1222 vaccination. The receptor set was obtained from an adult in good health. Both conserved end residues are part of each CDR3. Fields, in order: J gene, clone size, D gene, V gene, CDR3 protein, CDR3 DNA. The D gene is left open where the match is weak. The size field is filled for only some rows; it gives once, few, many or a size class.

>TRBJ1-1|NA|NA|TRBV15
CATSRPPGTEAFF
TGTGCCACCAGCAGGCCCCCGGGGACTGAAGCTTTCTTT
>TRBJ2-3|NA|NA|TRBV18
CASSPSSGADTQYF
TGTGCCAGCTCACCTTCTAGTGGGGCAGATACGCAGTATTTT
>TRBJ1-5|NA|NA|TRBV28
CASSSEYSNQPQHF
TGTGCCAGCAGTTCGGAGTATAGCAATCAGCCCCAGCATTTT
>TRBJ2-5|NA|TRBD1|TRBV7-2
CASSLGTGGETQYF
TGTGCCAGCAGCTTGGGGACAGGAGGAGAGACCCAGTACTTC
>TRBJ2-3|NA|NA|TRBV29-1
CSVGQERLTDTQYF
TGCAGCGTTGGGCAAGAACGGTTGACAGATACGCAGTATTTT
>TRBJ1-1|once|NA|TRBV10-2
CASRERGGHTEAFF
TGCGCCAGCAGGGAGAGGGGGGGGCACACTGAAGCTTTCTTT
>TRBJ2-1|NA|TRBD2|TRBV7-9
CASSLAAGGLNNEQFF
TGTGCCAGCAGCTTAGCAGCGGGGGGGCTGAACAATGAGCAGTTCTTC
>TRBJ2-3|NA|TRBD2|TRBV27
CASSYQAGLTDTQYF
TGTGCCAGCAGTTATCAAGCGGGGCTCACAGATACGCAGTATTTT
>TRBJ2-7|NA|NA|TRBV28
CASSWEESSYEQYF
TGTGCCAGCAGTTGGGAAGAGTCCTCCTACGAGCAGTACTTC
>TRBJ2-3|NA|NA|TRBV4-3
CASSQGGNPDTQYF
TGCGCCAGCAGCCAAGGGGGCAATCCAGATACGCAGTATTTT
>TRBJ1-2|NA|NA|TRBV30
CAWRYQVNYGYTF
TGTGCCTGGAGGTACCAGGTGAACTATGGCTACACCTTC
>TRBJ2-7|NA|TRBD1|TRBV5-1
CASSPGQGREQYF
TGCGCCAGCAGCCCCGGACAGGGACGCGAGCAGTACTTC
>TRBJ2-3|NA|NA|TRBV10-1
CASSKDRTDTQYF
TGCGCCAGCAGTAAGGACCGTACAGATACGCAGTATTTT
>TRBJ1-5|NA|NA|TRBV2
CASSVGSRQPQHF
TGTGCCAGCAGTGTGGGGTCGCGCCAGCCCCAGCATTTT
>TRBJ2-1|NA|NA|TRBV7-8
CASSLQGRNEQFF
TGTGCCAGCAGCCTGCAGGGGCGCAATGAGCAGTTCTTC
>TRBJ2-1|once|TRBD2|TRBV30
CAWSGTSQTSGIYNEQFF
TGTGCCTGGAGCGGGACTTCACAGACTAGCGGGATCTACAATGAGCAGTTCTTC
>TRBJ1-2|NA|NA|TRBV7-9
CASTREGGYTF
TGTGCCAGCACCCGGGAGGGCGGCTACACCTTC
>TRBJ1-3|NA|NA|TRBV3-1/TRBV3-2
CASSLNNRAWYF
TGTGCCAGCAGCCTAAACAACCGGGCCTGGTATTTT
>TRBJ1-5|NA|NA|TRBV10-1
CASSGELWEPQHF
TGCGCCAGCAGTGGAGAATTATGGGAGCCCCAGCATTTT
>TRBJ1-2|NA|TRBD1|TRBV24-1
CATSTRDSLYGYTF
TGTGCCACCAGTACCCGGGACAGCCTCTATGGCTACACCTTC
>TRBJ2-7|NA|NA|TRBV19
CASSPGTTYEQYF
TGTGCCAGCTCTCCCGGGACAACCTACGAGCAGTACTTC
>TRBJ1-3|once|NA|TRBV28
CASRRTGSGNTIYF
TGTGCCAGCAGAAGAACAGGGAGCGGAAACACCATATATTTT
>TRBJ1-5|NA|TRBD1|TRBV27
CASSLGQGDQPQHF
TGTGCCAGCAGTCTCGGACAGGGGGATCAGCCCCAGCATTTT
>TRBJ1-2|NA|NA|TRBV3-1/TRBV3-2
CASSPATVTGRRGENGYTF
TGTGCCAGCAGCCCGGCGACGGTGACGGGACGGAGGGGAGAAAATGGCTACACCTTC
>TRBJ1-1|NA|NA|TRBV2
CASSDLGKGSTEAFF
TGTGCCAGCAGTGATCTAGGGAAGGGGAGCACTGAAGCTTTCTTT
>TRBJ1-1|NA|NA|TRBV13
CASSWDRDTEAFF
TGTGCCAGCAGCTGGGACCGCGACACTGAAGCTTTCTTT
>TRBJ1-1|NA|NA|TRBV6-5
CASQKGNTEAFF
TGTGCCAGTCAAAAGGGGAACACTGAAGCTTTCTTT
>TRBJ2-1|NA|NA|TRBV5-4
CASSFAVTRDGEQFF
TGTGCCAGCAGCTTCGCCGTGACTAGAGACGGAGAGCAGTTCTTC
>TRBJ1-3|NA|TRBD1|TRBV6-5
CASNGTAGNTIYF
TGTGCCAGCAACGGGACAGCTGGAAACACCATATATTTT
>TRBJ1-1|NA|NA|TRBV18
CASSAEMNTEAFF
TGTGCCAGCTCAGCAGAGATGAACACTGAAGCTTTCTTT
>TRBJ2-7|NA|NA|TRBV18
CASSLGTTNYEQYF
TGTGCCAGCTCACTAGGGACCACGAACTACGAGCAGTACTTC
>TRBJ2-7|few|NA|TRBV6-2/TRBV6-3
CASSFTVAYEQYF
TGTGCCAGCAGTTTTACAGTAGCCTACGAGCAGTACTTC
>TRBJ2-7|few|NA|TRBV6-2/TRBV6-3
CASTPGSPPREQYF
TGTGCCAGCACCCCAGGGTCCCCCCCTCGCGAGCAGTACTTC
>TRBJ1-5|few|NA|TRBV28
CASSSGGSNQPQHF
TGTGCCAGCAGTTCTGGTGGGAGCAATCAGCCCCAGCATTTT
>TRBJ2-1|NA|TRBD2|TRBV6-6
CASKRRTSGYNEQFF
TGTGCCAGCAAGAGAAGGACTAGCGGTTACAATGAGCAGTTCTTC
>TRBJ1-1|once|NA|TRBV7-9
CASSLDMNTEAFF
TGTGCCAGCAGCTTAGATATGAACACTGAAGCTTTCTTT
>TRBJ2-6|once|NA|TRBV15
CATSRERQAGANVLTF
TGTGCCACCAGCAGAGAAAGACAAGCTGGGGCCAACGTCCTGACTTTC
>TRBJ1-2|NA|NA|TRBV30
CAWRQQGNYGYTF
TGTGCCTGGAGGCAACAGGGAAACTATGGCTACACCTTC
>TRBJ2-2|NA|NA|TRBV13
CASSLEALAENTGELFF
TGTGCCAGCAGCTTAGAAGCCCTAGCTGAGAACACCGGGGAGCTGTTTTTT
>TRBJ1-3|NA|NA|TRBV28
CASTGGLSPIYF
TGTGCCAGCACAGGCGGTCTTAGTCCCATATATTTT
>TRBJ1-3|once|NA|TRBV20-1
CSASVGNTIYF
TGCAGTGCTAGTGTTGGAAACACCATATATTTT
>TRBJ2-7|NA|NA|TRBV27
CASSSTGSSYEQYF
TGTGCCAGCAGTTCTACTGGGAGCTCCTACGAGCAGTACTTC
>TRBJ2-1|NA|TRBD2|TRBV4-2
CASSQDGVAGEGNEQFF
TGTGCCAGCAGCCAAGATGGGGTAGCGGGAGAGGGCAATGAGCAGTTCTTC
>TRBJ2-1|NA|TRBD2|TRBV27
CASSPTLAEQGDEQFF
TGTGCCAGCAGTCCAACACTAGCGGAACAGGGCGATGAGCAGTTCTTC
>TRBJ2-1|NA|NA|TRBV7-3
CASRSNTEGGGYAYNEQFF
TGTGCCAGCAGATCTAATACCGAAGGAGGGGGTTATGCATACAATGAGCAGTTCTTC
>TRBJ2-7|NA|NA|TRBV6-5
CASSSQGYNEQYF
TGTGCCAGCAGTTCACAGGGTTATAACGAGCAGTACTTC
>TRBJ1-4|NA|NA|TRBV27
CASSFQRGEQTNSTNEKLFF
TGTGCCAGCAGTTTCCAGAGAGGGGAACAGACTAACTCAACTAATGAAAAACTGTTTTTT
>TRBJ2-5|NA|TRBD1|TRBV19
CASSPGTGMWAVAQYF
TGTGCCAGTAGTCCAGGGACAGGGATGTGGGCGGTGGCCCAGTACTTC
>TRBJ2-1|NA|NA|TRBV29-1
CSADGIREIRYNEQFF
TGCAGCGCCGACGGAATAAGGGAGATACGATACAATGAGCAGTTCTTC
>TRBJ1-1|NA|NA|TRBV4-3
CASGPGRPNTEAFF
TGCGCCTCAGGCCCGGGACGTCCGAACACTGAAGCTTTCTTT
>TRBJ1-1|NA|NA|TRBV3-1/TRBV3-2
CASSHLQRNTEAFF
TGTGCCAGCAGCCATTTACAGCGGAACACTGAAGCTTTCTTT
>TRBJ2-1|NA|TRBD2|TRBV6-1
CASSGAGESYNEQFF
TGTGCCAGCAGCGGAGCGGGGGAGTCCTACAATGAGCAGTTCTTC
>TRBJ1-3|NA|NA|TRBV30
CALRPGGTGNTIYF
TGTGCCCTTCGACCGGGAGGAACTGGAAACACCATATATTTT
>TRBJ1-5|NA|TRBD1|TRBV15
CATSVGDSSNQPQHF
TGTGCCACCAGCGTGGGGGACAGTAGCAATCAGCCCCAGCATTTT
>TRBJ1-2|NA|NA|TRBV5-6
CASSSGQPRGYTF
TGTGCCAGCAGCTCTGGACAGCCCCGGGGCTACACCTTC